The sequence of this T cell receptor (beta chain) was determined in a study of cytomegalovirus exposure and HLA in healthy donors. On the study more broadly: According to later analysis, the same platform produced the roughly 110 validation and some 680 first-cohort repertoires.

A few counts support this clone. CDR3 length equals 15 residues. V lost 5 bases, J lost 4 bases, and 17 bases lay in between. Germline CDR1 MNHNS, CDR2 SASEGT. Repertoires were generated with immunoSEQ multiplex PCR, while TCRdb's copy carries only in-frame clones and drops some. The sample consists of 150,000 to 200,000 clones, about 82% of them appearing once. The rearrangement joins TRBV6-1 to TRBJ1-1; D is unresolved. Source material: PBMCs. This sequence originates from a young woman in good health and CMV-seronegative. The CDR3 sequence: CASSTSDGEPTEAFF. The CDR3, as DNA: TGTGCCAGCAGTACCTCAGACGGGGAACCCACTGAAGCTTTCTTT.